The TCR beta chain under discussion was sequenced for a study of technical replicates of blood from a handful of donors. The V gene lost 6 bases and the J gene lost 5 bases, with 9 bases spanning the gap. Germline CDR1 LGHNA, CDR2 YNFKEQ. The CDR3 is 12 residues long. Repertoires were generated with immunoSEQ multiplex PCR, while TCRdb's copy carries only in-frame clones and drops some. The repertoire holds fewer than 90,000 clones, with approximately 90% as singletons. Material for sequencing was T cells isolated from PBMCs. The clonotype was recovered from a human donor in good health. V usage is TRBV4-2 and J usage is TRBJ2-3; D is ambiguous. The CDR3 reads CASSTSLDTQYF. CDR3 DNA sequence: TGTGCCAGCAGTACATCCTTAGATACGCAGTATTTT.